The clone carrying this T cell receptor (beta chain) has only one observation. The data were obtained in a study of blood T cell repertoires in COVID-19. As processed by the authors: Nucleated cell number was recorded as an estimate derived from reference gene primer amplification. Using immunoSEQ multiplex PCR, the repertoire was profiled, and TCRdb retains in-frame clones only, with some absent. The D gene and trimming were derived from the DNA, and the V and J assignments and clone size from that table. The table includes 70,000 or so clones, 90% detected once. V shed 2 bases and J 2 bases; nucleotides not matched to a gene: 11. The CDR3 consists of 18 residues. Germline CDR1 GTSNPN, CDR2 SVGIG (reference sequence).

The chain carries TRBV30 and TRBJ2-6; TRBD1 matches 8 bases. This TCR was recovered from a woman aged 18-29 years with acute or convalescent COVID-19. Specimen: peripheral blood. This CDR3 reads CAWSSRDRSAPGANVLTF. In DNA form, the CDR3 reads TGTGCCTGGAGTTCCCGGGACAGGTCCGCCCCTGGGGCCAACGTCCTGACTTTC. Combining the CDR3 with reference TRBV30 and TRBJ2-6 gives the whole variable domain SQTIHQWPATLVQPVGSPLSLECTVEGTSNPNLYWYRQAAGRGLQLLFYSVGIGQISSEVPQNLSASRPQDRQFILSSKKLLLSDSGFYLCAWSSRDRSAPGANVLTFGAGSRLTVL.